The 3 T cell receptor beta chains presented below share a single source sample, sequenced in a study of control samples from healthy donors and cancer patients. The data were produced by immunoSEQ multiplex PCR, yet TCRdb's version contains in-frame clones alone and is incomplete. Of 85,000 to 95,000 clones listed, 88% are singletons. Sequenced: blood. These receptors originate from a woman aged 70-85 years in good health.

This clone has just a few counts. The rearrangement joins TRBV29-1 to TRBJ1-2; D remains ambiguous. This CDR3 comprises 12 residues. Germline V gene sequence: CDR1 SQVTM, CDR2 ANQGSEA. V lost 6 bases to trimming and J lost 6 bases, with 14 bases between them. The CDR3 DNA is TGCAGCGTCGGCCGGGAGGCGGATGGCTACACCTTC. It yields the protein CSVGREADGYTF.

The CDR3: CASSSYMAGEGRDNEQFF. As DNA, the CDR3 is TGTGCCAGCAGCTCCTATATGGCCGGTGAGGGCCGGGACAATGAGCAGTTCTTC. The chain links TRBV7-6 to TRBJ2-1, with D possibly being TRBD2 (5 bases). Trimming took 4 bases from V and 5 from J, leaving 24 bases between them. Germline CDR1 SGHVS, CDR2 FNYEAQ. The CDR3 is made up of 18 amino acids.

This chain uses TRBV6-6 with TRBJ1-6; no definite D call. Germline V lookup: CDR1 MNHNY, CDR2 SVGAGI (reference sequence). Trimming shortened V by 6 bases and J by 6 bases, and 12 bases separated the two germline ends. The CDR3 totals 14 residues. Here the CDR3 DNA reads TGTGCCAGCAGCGTAAAAGGGCTTAATTCACCCCTCCACTTT. This sequence encodes CASSVKGLNSPLHF.